This record concerns one T cell receptor beta chain sequence. What it binds is unknown. Amplification of TCR beta used genomic DNA extracted from peripheral blood. The data are from a study of T cell repertoires in aging, cancer and after chemotherapy. Study-level points and caveats: In each cancer cohort, median generation probability increased across chemotherapy, suggesting thymic output rebounded.

Multiplex touch-down PCR with TRB-A/B primers amplified rearranged V-D-J TRB sequences. TCRdb redid the calling of the multiplex PCR reads with MiXCR, one entry per CDR3 protein. The sample consists of under 1,500 distinct CDR3 sequences, roughly 26% of them appearing once. This TCR was sampled from a human donor with a solid tumor. Specimen: blood.

This CDR3 is CSARAAQGNNEQFF. In DNA form, the CDR3 reads TGCAGTGCTAGAGCCGCCCAGGGTAACAATGAGCAGTTCTTC. The gene calls are TRBV20-1 and TRBJ2-1, with a tentative D call TRBD1 (5 bases). The CDR3 runs 14 residues. The germline V gene has CDR1 DFQATT and CDR2 SNEGSKA (reference sequence). Trimming took off 1 base at V and 5 bases at J, with 12 bases between the two ends.